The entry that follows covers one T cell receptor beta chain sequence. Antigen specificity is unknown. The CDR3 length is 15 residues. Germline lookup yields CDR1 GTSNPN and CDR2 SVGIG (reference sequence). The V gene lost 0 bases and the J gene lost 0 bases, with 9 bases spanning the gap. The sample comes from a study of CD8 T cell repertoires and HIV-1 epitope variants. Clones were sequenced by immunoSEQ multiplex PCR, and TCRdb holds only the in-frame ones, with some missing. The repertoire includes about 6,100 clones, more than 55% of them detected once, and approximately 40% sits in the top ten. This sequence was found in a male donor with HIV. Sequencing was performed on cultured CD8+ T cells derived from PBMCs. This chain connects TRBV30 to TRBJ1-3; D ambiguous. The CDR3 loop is CAWSVPGVSGNTIYF. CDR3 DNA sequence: TGTGCCTGGAGTGTACCTGGGGTCTCTGGAAACACCATATATTTT.